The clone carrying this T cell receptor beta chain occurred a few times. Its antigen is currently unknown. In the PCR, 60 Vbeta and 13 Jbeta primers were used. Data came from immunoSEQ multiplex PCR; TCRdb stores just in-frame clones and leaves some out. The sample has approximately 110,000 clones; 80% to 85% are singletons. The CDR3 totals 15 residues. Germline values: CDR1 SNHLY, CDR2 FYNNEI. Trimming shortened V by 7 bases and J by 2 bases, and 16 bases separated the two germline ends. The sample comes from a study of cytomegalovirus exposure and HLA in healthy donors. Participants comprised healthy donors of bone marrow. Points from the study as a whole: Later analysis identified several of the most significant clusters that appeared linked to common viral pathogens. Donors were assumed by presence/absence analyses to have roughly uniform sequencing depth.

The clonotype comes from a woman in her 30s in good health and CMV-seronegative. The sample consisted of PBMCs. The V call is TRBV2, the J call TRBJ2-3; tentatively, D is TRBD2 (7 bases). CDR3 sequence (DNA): TGTGCCAGCAAGGGGGGGTTCGAGCTCACAGATACGCAGTATTTT. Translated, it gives CASKGGFELTDTQYF.